One sample yielded the 30 T cell receptor beta chains listed below, sequenced in a study of blood T cell repertoires in COVID-19. The method was immunoSEQ multiplex PCR; TCRdb's version includes in-frame clones alone and lacks a portion of them. This sample has about 26,000 clones, with 81% found just once. The sequenced material came from peripheral blood. All receptors derive from a man between 50 and 59 years old with active or convalescent COVID-19.

The chain carries TRBV19 and TRBJ1-5; 9 nucleotides align to TRBD1. The CDR3 contains 13 residues. The germline V gene encodes CDR1 LNHDA and CDR2 SQIVND (reference sequence). V gave up 8 bases and J gave up 4 bases; unmatched junction bases: 3. The CDR3 region is CASGDRVNQPQHF. The DNA for the CDR3 is TGTGCCAGTGGGGACAGGGTAAATCAGCCCCAGCATTTT. Drawing the rest from reference TRBV19 and TRBJ1-5, the complete variable domain is DGGITQSPKYLFRKEGQNVTLSCEQNLNHDAMYWYRQDPGQGLRLIYYSQIVNDFQKGDIAEGYSVSREKKESFPLTVTSAQKNPTAFYLCASGDRVNQPQHFGDGTRLSIL.

The chain carries TRBV6-6 and TRBJ1-5, with D uncertain. Trimming took off 3 bases at V and 0 bases at J, with 12 bases between the two ends. Germline lookup yields CDR1 MNHNY and CDR2 SVGAGI (reference sequence). This CDR3 is 16 amino acids long. CDR3 residues: CASSYRSSASNQPQHF. CDR3 sequence (DNA): TGTGCCAGCAGTTATCGGAGCAGCGCTAGCAATCAGCCCCAGCATTTT.

The V gene is TRBV27, the J gene TRBJ2-7; D possibly corresponds to TRBD1 (5 bases). This CDR3 region has 15 residues. Germline CDR1 MNHEY, CDR2 SMNVEV (reference sequence). Trimming left V 0 bases short and J 3 bases short, with 12 bases between. The CDR3 DNA sequence: TGTGCCAGCAGTTTATCAGACAGCAGAGGCTACGAGCAGTACTTC. Protein: CASSLSDSRGYEQYF.

The rearrangement joins TRBV5-1 to TRBJ1-5; no definite D call. The V and J ends lost 0 bases and 9 bases respectively, with 19 bases between them. The CDR3 runs 16 residues. Germline V CDR1 and CDR2: SGHRS, YFSETQ. For the CDR3, the DNA is TGCGCCAGCAGCTTGGGAGCCAGGCCTCGTCTTAGGCCCCAGCATTTT. It yields the protein CASSLGARPRLRPQHF.

The chain has TRBV10-1 and TRBJ1-3, with 9 nucleotides matching TRBD1. CDR1 WNHNN and CDR2 SYGVQD come from the germline V gene (reference sequence). CDR3 length: 13 amino acids. Trimming at V came to 6 bases and at J to 8 bases, leaving 5 bases not matched to a gene. CDR3 protein: CASRRTGEDTIYF. The CDR3 DNA reads as TGCGCCAGCAGACGGACAGGGGAAGACACCATATATTTT.

This chain joins TRBV9 and TRBJ2-3, with unresolved D. Trimming removed 0 bases from V and 4 bases from J, with 6 bases in between. The CDR3 consists of 13 residues. Germline CDR1 reads SGDLS; CDR2 reads YYNGEE. CDR3 amino acids: CASSVAPADTQYF. The DNA of the CDR3 is TGTGCCAGCAGCGTAGCCCCGGCAGATACGCAGTATTTT.

The V call is TRBV7-2, the J call TRBJ2-5; TRBD2 matches at 12 bases. Unmatched junction bases numbered 5, after V lost 5 bases and J lost 4 bases. This CDR3 contains 15 residues. From germline, CDR1 is SGHTA and CDR2 FQGNSA. For the CDR3, the DNA is TGTGCCAGCAGCGAACTAGCGGGAGGAATAGAGACCCAGTACTTC. This encodes CASSELAGGIETQYF. The variable domain in full, with the rest retrieved from reference TRBV7-2 and TRBJ2-5, is GAGVSQSPSNKVTEKGKDVELRCDPISGHTALYWYRQSLGQGLEFLIYFQGNSAPDKSGLPSDRFSAERTGGSVSTLTIQRTQQEDSAVYLCASSELAGGIETQYFGPGTRLLVL.

This chain connects TRBV20-1 to TRBJ2-1; D remains unclear. The germline V and J ends were trimmed by 3 bases and 9 bases, with 9 bases remaining between them. Germline V gene lookup returns CDR1 DFQATT and CDR2 SNEGSKA (reference sequence). This CDR3 is built from 11 residues. DNA for the CDR3: TGCAGTGCTAGGGTAGTTTTTGAGCAGTTCTTC. Translated, it gives CSARVVFEQFF.

In regard to this clone: Other DNA sequences in this specimen translate into the identical CDR3. The J gene is TRBJ2-7, the V gene TRBV6-5; D possibly corresponds to TRBD2 (5 bases). The ends were cut back, 2 bases at V and 3 bases at J, with 8 bases in the middle. CDR1 and CDR2 (germline): MNHEY, SVGAGI. The CDR3 is made up of 13 amino acids. CDR3 nucleotides: TGTGCCAGCAGTTACGCAGGAGGCTACGAGCAGTACTTC. Its translation: CASSYAGGYEQYF.

This sequence joins TRBV12-3 or TRBV12-4 and TRBJ1-3, with D perhaps TRBD1 (6 bases). This CDR3 spans 12 amino acids. V lost 5 bases and J 5 bases, leaving 7 bases between the germline ends. CDR3 nucleotides: TGTGCCAGCAGTCAGGGGCGAAACACCATATATTTT. The encoded protein is CASSQGRNTIYF.

In this sample, this clone turned up a few times. The chain carries TRBV19 and TRBJ1-2, with D possibly being TRBD1 (5 bases). Germline V CDR1 and CDR2: LNHDA, SQIVND (reference sequence). V dropped 1 base and J dropped 8 bases, with 11 bases sitting between them. The CDR3 spans 13 residues. CDR3 protein: CASSIVGGGGYTF. The CDR3 DNA follows: TGTGCCAGTAGTATAGTGGGGGGAGGCGGCTACACCTTC.

The CDR3 DNA reads TGTGCCAGCGGCCCGGGACAGGGCGGCAATCAGCCCCAGCATTTT. Amino acid sequence: CASGPGQGGNQPQHF. The chain joins TRBV6-2 or TRBV6-3 to TRBJ1-5, with 9 bases fitting TRBD1. This CDR3 region has 15 residues. CDR1 and CDR2 (germline): MNHEY, SVGEGT. V lost 8 bases to trimming and J lost 2 bases; unmatched junction nucleotides: 7.

The genes are TRBV7-3 and TRBJ1-2, with D possibly TRBD1 on 6 matching bases. Germline V gene data show CDR1 as SGHTA and CDR2 as FQGTGA. CDR3 length equals 15 residues. V was cut by 5 bases and J by 6 bases, with 19 bases left in between. The CDR3 is CASSKRTDLADGYTF. In DNA, the CDR3 is TGTGCCAGCAGCAAAAGGACAGATCTGGCGGATGGCTACACCTTC.

This chain uses TRBV4-1 with TRBJ2-2; D is undetermined. The CDR3 has 17 amino acids. The V end was cut by 3 bases, the J end by 1 base, with 15 bases between. The germline gives CDR1 MGHRA, CDR2 YSYEKL. CDR3 in DNA: TGCGCCAGCAGCCAGTTACCGGGTCCCCTGAACACCGGGGAGCTGTTTTTT. Translation: CASSQLPGPLNTGELFF.

This chain connects TRBV28 to TRBJ1-2; D is uncertain. The CDR3 runs to 15 residues. From germline, CDR1 is MDHEN and CDR2 SYDVKM. The germline V and J ends were trimmed by 3 bases and 2 bases, with 13 bases remaining between them. The CDR3 is CASSLEGTLNYGYTF. The CDR3 DNA is TGTGCCAGCAGTTTGGAGGGCACACTCAACTATGGCTACACCTTC.

The rearrangement uses TRBV10-1 and TRBJ2-1; tentatively, D is TRBD1 (6 bases). The CDR3 spans 12 residues. V lost 2 bases and J 10 bases, leaving 9 bases between the germline ends. CDR1 and CDR2 (germline): WNHNN, SYGVQD (reference sequence). CDR3 region: CASSEIRGEQFF. The CDR3 DNA follows: TGCGCCAGCAGTGAGATCAGGGGCGAGCAGTTCTTC.

This rearrangement joins TRBV15 to TRBJ2-7; 7 nucleotides align to TRBD2. Germline V gene sequence: CDR1 LNHNV, CDR2 YYDKDF (reference sequence). Trimming took 1 base from V and 0 from J; bases not matched to a gene: 6. There are 16 residues in the CDR3. The CDR3 reads CATSRGVGGSSYEQYF. Written as DNA, the CDR3 is TGTGCCACCAGCAGAGGAGTTGGCGGGAGCTCCTACGAGCAGTACTTC.

The chain employs TRBV18 and TRBJ1-4, with TRBD1 matching 9 bases. The CDR3 loop spans 15 amino acids. Germline assignment: CDR1 KGHSH and CDR2 LQKENI. J lost 9 bases, V lost 3 bases, and 8 bases had no gene match. The CDR3 protein is CASSPEDRGGKKLFF. The DNA for the CDR3 is TGTGCCAGCTCACCCGAGGACAGGGGCGGGAAAAAACTGTTTTTT.

The chain combines TRBV6-5 with TRBJ2-1, with unresolved D. The CDR3 sequence is 16 residues long. V gave up 0 bases and J gave up 7 bases, with 16 bases separating them. Germline CDR1 MNHEY, CDR2 SVGAGI. The chain's CDR3 is CASSYSISNPRNEQFF. In DNA form, the CDR3 reads TGTGCCAGCAGTTACTCGATCTCAAACCCCAGGAATGAGCAGTTCTTC.

J is TRBJ1-1 and V is TRBV19; D gene ambiguous. Germline V gene data show CDR1 as LNHDA and CDR2 as SQIVND (reference sequence). This CDR3 contains 15 residues. V was cut by 4 bases and J by 1 base, with 13 bases left in between. CDR3: CASSTRGRQNTEAFF. Written as DNA, the CDR3 is TGTGCCAGTAGTACGAGAGGGAGGCAGAACACTGAAGCTTTCTTT.

The chain is built from TRBV19 and TRBJ1-5, with D maybe TRBD1 (5 bases). CDR1 and CDR2 from the germline V gene are LNHDA and SQIVND (reference sequence). This CDR3 comprises 15 residues. V gave up 3 bases and J gave up 0 bases, with 9 bases separating them. CDR3 in amino acids: CASSMGRFSNQPQHF. Written as DNA, the CDR3 is TGTGCCAGTAGTATGGGGCGGTTTAGCAATCAGCCCCAGCATTTT. Drawing the rest from reference TRBV19 and TRBJ1-5, the complete variable domain is DGGITQSPKYLFRKEGQNVTLSCEQNLNHDAMYWYRQDPGQGLRLIYYSQIVNDFQKGDIAEGYSVSREKKESFPLTVTSAQKNPTAFYLCASSMGRFSNQPQHFGDGTRLSIL.

The rearrangement joins TRBV6-6 to TRBJ1-2; 8 bases are shared with TRBD1. After removal of 5 bases from V and 4 bases from J, the junction contained 3 bases not matched to a gene. The germline gives CDR1 MNHNY, CDR2 SVGAGI (reference sequence). The CDR3 loop spans 13 amino acids. CDR3 sequence (DNA): TGTGCCAGCAGTGCCGGACAGGGCTATGGCTACACCTTC. Translated, it gives CASSAGQGYGYTF.

V is TRBV29-1 and J is TRBJ2-2; D might be TRBD1 (6 bases). The length of the CDR3 is 13 residues. Trimming cost V 7 bases and J 7 bases, with 16 bases left between them. Per germline, CDR1 SQVTM and CDR2 ANQGSEA. This CDR3 reads CSAPDSRLGELFF. The CDR3 DNA sequence: TGCAGCGCCCCGGACAGCCGCCTCGGGGAGCTGTTTTTT.

The count of this clone is one. The DNA of the CDR3 is TGTGCCTGGAGTCCCAGCGGGGGGGCCTTGGCAGATACGCAGTATTTT. Its translation is CAWSPSGGALADTQYF. V gene TRBV30 combines with J gene TRBJ2-3; 10 bases align to TRBD2. Per germline, CDR1 GTSNPN and CDR2 SVGIG (reference sequence). V lost 2 bases, J lost 4 bases, and 9 bases stayed unmatched. CDR3 length: 16 residues.

V is TRBV5-4 and J is TRBJ2-7, with TRBD2 identical over 8 bases. V was clipped by 7 bases and J by 3 bases; unmatched bases: 9. Per germline, CDR1 SGHNT and CDR2 YYREEE (reference sequence). The CDR3 spans 14 residues. The CDR3: CASGPGGPIYEQYF. The DNA of the CDR3 is TGTGCCAGCGGCCCGGGGGGGCCCATCTACGAGCAGTACTTC.

The chain joins TRBV29-1 to TRBJ2-3; the match to TRBD2 covers 15 bases. In germline, CDR1 is SQVTM, CDR2 ANQGSEA. The CDR3 covers 16 residues. The junction had 1 base not matched to a gene; V was cut back by 3 bases and J by 0 bases. The chain's CDR3 is CSVDGTSGGSTDTQYF. CDR3 coding DNA: TGCAGCGTTGATGGGACTAGCGGGGGGAGCACAGATACGCAGTATTTT.

For this clone: The junction departs from the called germline gene at one end, perhaps through a read error. The rearrangement uses TRBV3-1 (or the pseudogene TRBV3-2) and TRBJ1-2, with D unclear. Per germline, CDR1 LGHDT and CDR2 YNNKEL (reference sequence). The CDR3 has 11 residues. In DNA form, the CDR3 reads TGTGCCAGCAGCGACAATTATGACTACACCTTC. Translating it yields CASSDNYDYTF.

CDR3 nucleotides: TGTGCCAGCAGCTGGGCTAGCGGGGTGGAGAATGAGCAGTTCTTC. As protein: CASSWASGVENEQFF. The chain joins TRBV5-8 to TRBJ2-1; 9 bases are shared with TRBD2. CDR1 and CDR2 (germline): SGHTS, YDEGEE. V was clipped by 3 bases and J by 7 bases; unmatched bases: 8. The CDR3 is made up of 15 amino acids. Full variable domain (remainder filled in from reference TRBV5-8 and TRBJ2-1): EAGVTQSPTHLIKTRGQQATLRCSPISGHTSVYWYQQALGLGLQFLLWYDEGEERNRGNFPPRFSGRQFPNYSSELNVNALELEDSALYLCASSWASGVENEQFFGPGTRLTVL.

The sample holds a few counts of this clone. The gene calls are TRBV5-5 and TRBJ1-3; 8 bases match TRBD1. The CDR3 is made up of 15 amino acids. The V segment lost 4 bases and the J segment 2 bases; nucleotides outside the gene matches: 5. CDR1 and CDR2 (germline): SGHKS, YYEKEE (reference sequence). The CDR3 DNA reads as TGTGCCAGCAGCAAACCGACAGGGGCTGGAAACACCATATATTTT. Amino acids: CASSKPTGAGNTIYF.

The rearrangement joins TRBV7-6 to TRBJ2-7; the match to TRBD1 covers 8 bases. The trim removed 2 bases at V and 6 bases at J, leaving 12 bases unmatched. The germline gives CDR1 SGHVS, CDR2 FNYEAQ. The CDR3 sequence is 16 residues long. The CDR3 sequence: CASSLTTSGTGTEQYF. CDR3 in DNA: TGTGCCAGCAGCTTAACAACATCCGGGACAGGAACCGAGCAGTACTTC.